This TCR beta chain is from a study of T-cell memory formation after mild COVID-19. On the study more broadly: TCR clusters showed largely donor specificity. Notes on the study in general: Later expanders leaned CD4+, whereas day 15 to 85 contracting clones were balanced CD4/CD8. Pre-infection memory contained some responding clones, which suggested that cross-reactive memory had joined. Mainly CM and EM harbored the contracting CD4+ clones; mainly EMRA harbored the CD8+ ones.

V was trimmed by 0 bases and J by 7 bases, leaving 9 bases between them. Germline assignment: CDR1 SGHAT and CDR2 FQNNGV. The CDR3 length is 13 residues. TCRdb called the 5' RACE reads again in MiXCR, with one record for every CDR3 protein. The sample carries some 330,000 distinct CDR3 sequences, about 21% recorded once. The sample holds a few counts of this clonotype. What it binds is unknown. This clonotype was sampled from an adult woman who had mild COVID-19 (a few samples of this study predate the infection). Cell type and time point are not known. The V gene is TRBV11-2, the J gene TRBJ1-2; D is unclear. The sample taken for sequencing was PBMCs or a T cell subset sorted from them (not recorded which). The CDR3 DNA is TGTGCCAGCAGCTTAGAGGGGTACGCTGGCTACACCTTC. Translating gives CASSLEGYAGYTF.